This T cell receptor (beta chain) appears in the sequencing data of a study of regulatory T cells in long-lasting Graves disease. This clonotype has just a few counts. CDR3 length: 13 amino acids. Germline assignment: CDR1 MNHEY and CDR2 SMNVEV (reference sequence). The germline V and J ends were trimmed by 4 bases and 9 bases, with 15 bases remaining between them. Arm-PCR of CDR3 regions and iRepertoire HTBI primers were used to build TCR beta libraries. TCRdb reprocessed the multiplex PCR reads via MiXCR and lists one record per CDR3 protein. The data contain approximately 440,000 distinct CDR3 sequences, 23% of them singletons. Time point here: persistent/refractory GD, antithyroid drugs over 5 years with positive TRAb. Extracted PBMC RNA gave rise to the TCR library. American Thyroid Association guidelines were used to diagnose Graves' disease.

The sequenced sample was peripheral blood mononuclear cells (PBMCs), obtained when the disease was refractory, from a patient treated with antithyroid drugs. This TCR was recovered from a female donor with Graves disease. J is TRBJ1-2 and V is TRBV27, with a tentative D call TRBD1 (5 bases). Here the CDR3 reads CASSSGLYLSYTF. In DNA, the CDR3 is TGTGCCAGCAGTTCGGGACTCTATCTTAGCTACACCTTC.